This entry features one T cell receptor (beta chain) sequence. CDR3 length equals 16 residues. CDR1 SGHTS and CDR2 YDEGEE come from the germline V gene. V was pared by 4 bases and J by 7 bases, with 21 bases between. The data were obtained in a study of blood T cell repertoires in COVID-19. The overall study: Some COVID-19 samples were acute and others convalescent; all came from the United States, Italy and Spain. Nucleic acid was either cDNA or gDNA, and it came from T cells, B-cell-depleted T cells, or PBMCs.

Only in-frame clones appear in the TCRdb table, and some are missing; sequencing was by immunoSEQ multiplex PCR. This sample has about 200,000 clones; around 83% occur once, and the top ten carry around 8%. The gene calls are TRBV5-8 and TRBJ2-1; perhaps TRBD2 as D (5 bases). The sample was peripheral blood. The TCR comes from a woman aged 80 or older with COVID-19, enrolled during active disease. CDR3 in amino acids: CASSPQSGWTTNEQFF. As DNA, the CDR3 is TGTGCCAGCAGCCCCCAGTCGGGATGGACGACAAATGAGCAGTTCTTC.